The clone carrying this T cell receptor (beta chain) was counted a single time. This table comes from immunoSEQ multiplex PCR, and its TCRdb copy is limited to in-frame clones, with some not included. In the table there are roughly 100,000 clones, approximately 90% of which are singletons. This record belongs to a study of control samples from healthy donors and cancer patients. Germline V gene data show CDR1 as SNHLY and CDR2 as FYNNEI. V dropped 4 bases and J dropped 8 bases, with 11 bases sitting between them. The CDR3 is 12 residues long. The receptor's source is a young woman in good health. What was sequenced was blood. The chain has TRBV2 and TRBJ1-1; D call uncertain. The chain's CDR3 is CASSGVAVEAFF. CDR3 nucleotide sequence: TGTGCCAGCAGTGGTGTTGCAGTGGAAGCTTTCTTT.